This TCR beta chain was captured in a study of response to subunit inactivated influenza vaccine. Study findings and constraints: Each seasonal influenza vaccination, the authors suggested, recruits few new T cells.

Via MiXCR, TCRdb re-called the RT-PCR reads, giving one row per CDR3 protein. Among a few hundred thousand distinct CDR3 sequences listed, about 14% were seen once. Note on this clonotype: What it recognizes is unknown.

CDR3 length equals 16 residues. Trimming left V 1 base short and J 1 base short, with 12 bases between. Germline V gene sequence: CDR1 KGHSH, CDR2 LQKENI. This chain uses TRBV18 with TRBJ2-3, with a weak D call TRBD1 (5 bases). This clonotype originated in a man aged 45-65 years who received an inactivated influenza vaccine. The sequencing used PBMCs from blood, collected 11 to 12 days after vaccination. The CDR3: CASSPLFRVGTDTQYF. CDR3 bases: TGTGCCAGCTCACCACTCTTCAGGGTTGGCACAGATACGCAGTATTTT.